This is a list of T cell receptor beta chains from one sample in a study of control samples from healthy donors and cancer patients. Method: immunoSEQ multiplex PCR; TCRdb's copy keeps in-frame clones and lacks some. The sample yields about 140,000 clones, about nine tenths seen once. Input material: blood. The source is a woman aged 25 to 39 in good health. The conserved cysteine and the conserved F or W are not part of the CDR3 here. The order of the fields is J gene, V gene, CDR3 protein.

j_call: TRBJ1-1
v_call: TRBV11-1
cdr3_aa: ASSLSRRNTEAF

j_call: TRBJ2-1
v_call: TRBV14
cdr3_aa: ASSPRIGGFSYNEQF

j_call: TRBJ2-7
v_call: TRBV18
cdr3_aa: ASSLPGQGLEQY

j_call: TRBJ1-6
v_call: TRBV3-1/TRBV3-2
cdr3_aa: ASSQEKGSPLH

j_call: TRBJ2-7
v_call: TRBV27
cdr3_aa: ASSPRTSGATYEQY

j_call: TRBJ1-6
v_call: TRBV13
cdr3_aa: ASSLGGGSGSPLH

j_call: TRBJ2-3
v_call: TRBV12-3/TRBV12-4
cdr3_aa: ASTALRTDTQY

j_call: TRBJ2-3
v_call: TRBV6-4
cdr3_aa: ASSEGGGTDTQY

j_call: TRBJ1-4
v_call: TRBV5-5
cdr3_aa: ASSLGIGQGGIGLF

j_call: TRBJ1-1
v_call: TRBV2
cdr3_aa: ASSAGQIIAEAF

j_call: TRBJ1-1
v_call: TRBV29-1
cdr3_aa: SVEAPGRVGRNTEAF

j_call: TRBJ1-2
v_call: TRBV4-2
cdr3_aa: ASSLETGGYGYT

j_call: TRBJ1-2
v_call: TRBV2
cdr3_aa: ASSDPGPGYT

j_call: TRBJ1-2
v_call: TRBV6-5
cdr3_aa: ASSYSTGGGYT

j_call: TRBJ1-6
v_call: TRBV19
cdr3_aa: ASRRQGATAVSSPLH

j_call: TRBJ1-2
v_call: TRBV6-2/TRBV6-3
cdr3_aa: ASSKPSGVGYT

j_call: TRBJ1-4
v_call: TRBV4-2
cdr3_aa: ASSLVGGELF

j_call: TRBJ2-1
v_call: TRBV29-1
cdr3_aa: SVGGGYNEQF

j_call: TRBJ1-5
v_call: TRBV30
cdr3_aa: AWSRTDQPQH

j_call: TRBJ2-4
v_call: TRBV19
cdr3_aa: ASSIVTSGNKNIQY

j_call: TRBJ1-1
v_call: TRBV7-2
cdr3_aa: ASSSHRVNTEAF

j_call: TRBJ2-5
v_call: TRBV11-2
cdr3_aa: ASSFQETQY

j_call: TRBJ2-7
v_call: TRBV2
cdr3_aa: ASSLPGPFSYEQY

j_call: TRBJ1-6
v_call: TRBV14
cdr3_aa: ASSRDSNSPLH

j_call: TRBJ1-1
v_call: TRBV5-4
cdr3_aa: ASSFLGSGTEAF

j_call: TRBJ1-2
v_call: TRBV7-2
cdr3_aa: ASSWGQAHGGGYT

j_call: TRBJ1-2
v_call: TRBV2
cdr3_aa: ASSVGGGGMDGYT

j_call: TRBJ1-6
v_call: TRBV27
cdr3_aa: ASRPQYNSPLH

j_call: TRBJ1-1
v_call: TRBV11-3
cdr3_aa: ASSPGGSGTEAF

j_call: TRBJ1-2
v_call: TRBV19
cdr3_aa: ASSRQGIYGYT

j_call: TRBJ1-6
v_call: TRBV7-3
cdr3_aa: ASSSGQGDWSPLH

j_call: TRBJ2-1
v_call: TRBV6-5
cdr3_aa: ASRKRDRYNEQF

j_call: TRBJ1-2
v_call: TRBV27
cdr3_aa: ASRWGQGIYGYT

j_call: TRBJ1-1
v_call: TRBV28
cdr3_aa: ASRPDRTLTEAF

j_call: TRBJ2-7
v_call: TRBV6-5
cdr3_aa: ASYGTYEQY

j_call: TRBJ1-6
v_call: TRBV19
cdr3_aa: ASSIFGLRSNSPLH

j_call: TRBJ2-7
v_call: TRBV5-6
cdr3_aa: ASSSGLAYEQY

j_call: TRBJ1-1
v_call: TRBV3-1/TRBV3-2
cdr3_aa: ASSQGITEAF

j_call: TRBJ2-3
v_call: TRBV9
cdr3_aa: ASSVGGWGTDTQY

j_call: TRBJ1-1
v_call: TRBV7-9
cdr3_aa: ASRRENLPNTEAF

j_call: TRBJ2-2
v_call: TRBV11-3
cdr3_aa: ASSLEWGAENTGELF

j_call: TRBJ2-7
v_call: TRBV7-6
cdr3_aa: ASSLGQGRPYEQY

j_call: TRBJ2-2
v_call: TRBV5-5
cdr3_aa: ASTTTSGSNTGELF

j_call: TRBJ1-4
v_call: TRBV5-1
cdr3_aa: ASSLEGTGKNEKLF

j_call: TRBJ2-7
v_call: TRBV10-3
cdr3_aa: AISVEVSSYEQY

j_call: TRBJ2-7
v_call: TRBV4-2
cdr3_aa: ASSQDRGRREQY

j_call: TRBJ1-2
v_call: TRBV13
cdr3_aa: ASSGRTGGKGGYGYT

j_call: TRBJ2-1
v_call: TRBV7-8
cdr3_aa: ASTSPGRQF

j_call: TRBJ1-1
v_call: TRBV5-1
cdr3_aa: ASSSDRRMNTEAF

j_call: TRBJ2-1
v_call: TRBV15
cdr3_aa: ATSRDDRTFQYNEQF

j_call: TRBJ2-7
v_call: TRBV7-2
cdr3_aa: ASSFVTSGSREQY

j_call: TRBJ2-7
v_call: TRBV7-8
cdr3_aa: ASSLPPSYEQY

j_call: TRBJ2-1
v_call: TRBV3-1/TRBV3-2
cdr3_aa: ASSPLRASGNLNEQF